This T cell receptor beta chain was recovered during a study of Ad26.COV2.S vaccination and SARS-CoV-2 variants. Study overall: Once or twice, 56 days apart, Ad26.COV2.S was delivered intramuscularly. Whole-study findings and limits: Vaccine and placebo groups showed comparable non-spike TCR breadth.

Treatment here: roughly 19 received Ad26.COV2.S at low or high dose, single or two shots; 5 received placebo; per-sample allocation not given. Each sample was drawn 63 days after the first injection (of vaccine or placebo). Whoever gave the sample was an adult aged 18-55 years in Boston. The ends were cut back, 8 bases at V and 0 bases at J, with 5 bases in the middle. This CDR3 has 13 amino acids. The data were produced by immunoSEQ multiplex PCR, yet TCRdb's version contains in-frame clones alone and is incomplete. The data show hundreds of thousands of clones, with roughly 87% seen just once and about 3.4% held by the top ten. To note about this clone: Its cognate antigen is unknown.

The sample in question was peripheral blood, obtained in a trial of Ad26.COV2.S vaccine versus placebo. The chain joins TRBV12-3 or TRBV12-4 to TRBJ2-6; no clear D. The clonotype originates from a person between 18 and 65 years old who received the Ad26.COV2.S COVID-19 vaccine or a placebo. This CDR3 reads CASRSSGANVLTF. Here the CDR3 DNA reads TGTGCCAGCCGGAGCTCTGGGGCCAACGTCCTGACTTTC.